This TCR beta chain was sequenced in a study of cytomegalovirus exposure and HLA in healthy donors. The CDR3 extends over 16 amino acids. Germline values: CDR1 MNHEY, CDR2 SMNVEV (reference sequence). V lost 0 bases and J lost 2, with 14 bases in between. Broader study findings: Researchers catalogued roughly 170 TCR beta chains as cytomegalovirus-associated. As a later analysis showed, a missense DCLRE1C variant was linked to trimming of TCR beta V- and J-genes. In vitro checks showed that a few CMV-associated chains really do target CMV antigens.

PCR used 60 Vbeta primers and 13 Jbeta primers. Sequenced by immunoSEQ multiplex PCR; TCRdb stores in-frame clones only, minus some. Here the sample spans roughly 170,000 clones, approximately 82% being singletons. This cohort consisted of healthy bone marrow donors. About this clone: Its antigen is still unknown.

This TCR was sampled from a girl aged 2 to 10 in good health and CMV-seropositive. This chain links TRBV27 with TRBJ2-7; D may be TRBD1 (5 bases). The sample comprised PBMCs. CDR3 nucleotide sequence: TGTGCCAGCAGTTTATCGGTGCTGCGACAGCCCTACGAGCAGTACTTC. Translation gives CASSLSVLRQPYEQYF.